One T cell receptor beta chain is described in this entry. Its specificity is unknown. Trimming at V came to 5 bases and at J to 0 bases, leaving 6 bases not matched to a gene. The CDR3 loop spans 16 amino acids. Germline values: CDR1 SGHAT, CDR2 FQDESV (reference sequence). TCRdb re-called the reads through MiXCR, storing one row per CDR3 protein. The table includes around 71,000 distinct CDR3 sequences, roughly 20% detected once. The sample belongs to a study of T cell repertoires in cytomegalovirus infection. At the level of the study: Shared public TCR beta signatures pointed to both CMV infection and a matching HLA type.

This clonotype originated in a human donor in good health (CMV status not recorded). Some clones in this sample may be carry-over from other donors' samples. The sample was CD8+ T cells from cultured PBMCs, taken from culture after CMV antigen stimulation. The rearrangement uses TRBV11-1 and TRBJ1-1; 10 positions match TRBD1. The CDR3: CASSHRDRGVNTEAFF. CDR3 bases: TGTGCCAGCAGCCACCGGGACAGGGGCGTGAACACTGAAGCTTTCTTT.